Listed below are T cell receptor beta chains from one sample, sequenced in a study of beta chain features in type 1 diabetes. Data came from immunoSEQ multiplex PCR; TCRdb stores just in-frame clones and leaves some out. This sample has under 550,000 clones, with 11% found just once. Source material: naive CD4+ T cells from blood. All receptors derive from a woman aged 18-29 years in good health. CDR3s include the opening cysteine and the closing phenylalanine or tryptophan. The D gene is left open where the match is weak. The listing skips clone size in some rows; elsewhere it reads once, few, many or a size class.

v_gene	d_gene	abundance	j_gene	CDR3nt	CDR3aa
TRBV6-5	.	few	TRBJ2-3	TGTGCCAGCACCCCATCGGGCCCCACAGATACGCAGTATTTT	CASTPSGPTDTQYF
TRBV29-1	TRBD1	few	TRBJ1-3	TGCAGCGCTCGGACAGGGGGCGACACCATATATTTT	CSARTGGDTIYF
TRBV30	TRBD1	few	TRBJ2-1	TGTGCCTGGAGACCCTTCGATCCCGGGACAGGGCGCGGTGAGCAGTTCTTC	CAWRPFDPGTGRGEQFF
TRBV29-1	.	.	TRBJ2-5	TGCAGCGTTGAAGGCAGGTTGTTAGAGACCCAGTACTTC	CSVEGRLLETQYF
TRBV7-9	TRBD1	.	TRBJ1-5	TGTGCCAGCAGCTTAGGAGACAGGGCAAATCAGCCCCAGCATTTT	CASSLGDRANQPQHF
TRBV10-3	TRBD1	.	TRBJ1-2	TGTGCCATCAGTGAGCCTCAGACAGGGCCCCGGGGCTACACCTTC	CAISEPQTGPRGYTF
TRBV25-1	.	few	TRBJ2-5	TGTGCCAGCAGTGAGCTAAAAGAGACCCAGTACTTC	CASSELKETQYF
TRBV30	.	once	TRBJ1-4	TGTGCCTGGAGTGTGAATTTAGGAGTCCGGGGGCTGTTTTTT	CAWSVNLGVRGLFF
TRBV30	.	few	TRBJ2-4	TGTGCCTGGAGCCGGGCGGGGCTAGGGAGAGCCAAAAACATTCAGTACTTC	CAWSRAGLGRAKNIQYF
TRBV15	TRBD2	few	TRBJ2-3	TGTGCCACCAGCACCCTCGGGACTAGTCCAGCTGATACGCAGTATTTT	CATSTLGTSPADTQYF
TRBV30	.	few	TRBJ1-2	TGTGCCTGGAGTGTAACCAGGGTGGAGGATGGCTACACCTTC	CAWSVTRVEDGYTF
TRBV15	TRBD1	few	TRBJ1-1	TGTGCCACCAGCAGAGCGGGGACAGGGAACACTGAAGCTTTCTTT	CATSRAGTGNTEAFF
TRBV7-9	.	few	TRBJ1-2	TGTGCCAGCAGCTTAGACGTTGGGACCCCCTATGGCTACACCTTC	CASSLDVGTPYGYTF
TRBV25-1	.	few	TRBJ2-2	TGTGCCAGCAGTGGGGCTGTCGGGGAGCTGTTTTTT	CASSGAVGELFF
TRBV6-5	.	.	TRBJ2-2	TGTGCCAGCAGTTCCCAGGGTTTGGTCACCGGGGAGCTGTTTTTT	CASSSQGLVTGELFF
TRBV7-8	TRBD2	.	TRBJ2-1	TGTGCCAGCAGCCCGGGACTAGCGGGAGCCAGTTCCTACAATGAGCAGTTCTTC	CASSPGLAGASSYNEQFF
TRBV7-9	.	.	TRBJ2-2	TGTGCCAGCAGCTTACGGCGGGGAAACACCGGGGAGCTGTTTTTT	CASSLRRGNTGELFF
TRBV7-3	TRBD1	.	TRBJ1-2	TGTGCCAGCAGCTTATCGACAGGGAATAACTATGGCTACACCTTC	CASSLSTGNNYGYTF
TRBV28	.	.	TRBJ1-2	TGTGCCAGCAGTCCCTCGTCCCGACCACTATATGGCTACACCTTC	CASSPSSRPLYGYTF
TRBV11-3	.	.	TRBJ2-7	TGTGCCAGCAGCTTAGATCGGGTAGGGGATTCCTACGAGCAGTACTTC	CASSLDRVGDSYEQYF
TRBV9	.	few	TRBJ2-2	TGTGCCAGCACCGGAGGGCTGCGGAACACCGGGGAGCTGTTTTTT	CASTGGLRNTGELFF
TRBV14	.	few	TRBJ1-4	TGTGCCAGCAGCCAAGCCAGAGGTTTTGAAAAACTGTTTTTT	CASSQARGFEKLFF
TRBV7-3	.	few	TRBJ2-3	TGTGCCAGCAGCCTACTGGGACGCACAGATACGCAGTATTTT	CASSLLGRTDTQYF
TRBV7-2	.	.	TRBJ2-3	TGTGCCAGCAGCATCCGGACTTCCCACACAGATACGCAGTATTTT	CASSIRTSHTDTQYF
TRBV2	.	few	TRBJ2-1	TGTGCCAGCAGTGTGGCGCCCAGGGAAGGAAATGAGCAGTTCTTC	CASSVAPREGNEQFF
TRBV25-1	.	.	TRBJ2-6	TGTGCCAGCAGCGCCGGGGTCAGCTCTGGGGCCAACGTCCTGACTTTC	CASSAGVSSGANVLTF
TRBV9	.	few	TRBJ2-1	TGTGCCAGCAGCGTAAGGGGGGACTATTACAATGAGCAGTTCTTC	CASSVRGDYYNEQFF
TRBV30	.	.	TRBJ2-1	TGTGCCTACACGGACTTGCGACATAATGAGCAGTTCTTC	CAYTDLRHNEQFF
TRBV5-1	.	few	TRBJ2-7	TGCGCCAGCAGCTTGAACATCTACGAGCAGTACTTC	CASSLNIYEQYF
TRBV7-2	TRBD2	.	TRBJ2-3	TGTGCCAGCTGCCGAGCGGGGGTCACAGATACGCAGTATTTT	CASCRAGVTDTQYF
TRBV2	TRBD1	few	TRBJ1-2	TGTGCCAGCTCGTCCACAGGGGCCGGCTATGGCTACACCTTC	CASSSTGAGYGYTF
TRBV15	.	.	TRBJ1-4	TGTGCCTCCCGGGCTAATGAAAAACTGTTTTTT	CASRANEKLFF
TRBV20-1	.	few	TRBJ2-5	TGCAGTGCTAGTAAAGAGACCCAGTACTTC	CSASKETQYF
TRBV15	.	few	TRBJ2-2	TGTGCCACCAGCAGAGCTAAAGGGGCCTCCCCCGGGGAGCTGTTTTTT	CATSRAKGASPGELFF
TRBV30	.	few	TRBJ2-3	TGTGCCTGGAAGTGGTCGGGGAGTTCAGATACGCAGTATTTT	CAWKWSGSSDTQYF
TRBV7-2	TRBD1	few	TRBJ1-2	TGTGCCAGCAGCCTTCAATGGGGGACAGAATATGGCTACACCTTC	CASSLQWGTEYGYTF
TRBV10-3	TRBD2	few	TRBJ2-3	TGTGCCATCAGTGGGACTAGCGTTGGGACAGATACGCAGTATTTT	CAISGTSVGTDTQYF
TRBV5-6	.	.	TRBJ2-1	TGTGCCAGCAGCTTGGCCACGGGCTCCTACAATGAGCAGTTCTTC	CASSLATGSYNEQFF
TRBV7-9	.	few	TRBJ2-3	TGTGCCAGCAGCTCTTACTTAGATACGCAGTATTTT	CASSSYLDTQYF
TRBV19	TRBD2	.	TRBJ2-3	TGTGCCAGTAGTATGACTAGCGCTACGCAGTATTTT	CASSMTSATQYF
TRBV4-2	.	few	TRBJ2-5	TGTGCCAGCAGCCGGCGGCTGGAGGAGACCCAGTACTTC	CASSRRLEETQYF
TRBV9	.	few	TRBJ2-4	TGTGCCAGCAACCAGAGGGGGTTTGGACCGCAGTACTTC	CASNQRGFGPQYF
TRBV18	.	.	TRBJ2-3	TGTGCCAGCTCACCGGTGGTCCCAGATACGCAGTATTTT	CASSPVVPDTQYF
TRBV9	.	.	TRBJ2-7	TGTGCCAGCAGCGCCACCGGGACACCCTCCTACGAGCAGTACTTC	CASSATGTPSYEQYF
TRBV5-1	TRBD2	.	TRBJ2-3	TGCGCCAGCAGCTTCCCCGCAGCGGGGGATGTAGATACGCAGTATTTT	CASSFPAAGDVDTQYF
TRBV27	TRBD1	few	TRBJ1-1	TGTGCCAGCAGGACAGGGGGCAGGGCTGACGCTTTCTTT	CASRTGGRADAFF
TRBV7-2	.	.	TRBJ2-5	TGTGCCAGCAGCCCCCTAGCAACCCAGTACTTC	CASSPLATQYF
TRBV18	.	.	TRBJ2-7	TGTGCCAGCTCCCCCCCGGACAGCTACTACGAGCAGTACTTC	CASSPPDSYYEQYF
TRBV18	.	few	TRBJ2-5	TGTGCCAGCTCTCTGTACCAAGAGACCCAGTACTTC	CASSLYQETQYF
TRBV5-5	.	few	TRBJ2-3	TGTGCCAGCAGCTTGTCAGGAGGTGATACGCAGTATTTT	CASSLSGGDTQYF
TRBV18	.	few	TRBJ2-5	TGTGCCAGCTCACTTCAGCAGCGGGCCCAAGAGACCCAGTACTTC	CASSLQQRAQETQYF
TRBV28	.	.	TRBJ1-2	TGTGCCAGCAGTTCCCCTCCGGTCGCCTACACCTTC	CASSSPPVAYTF
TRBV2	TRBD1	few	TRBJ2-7	TGTGCCAGCACCGACAGGGCGAGATCCTACGAGCAGTACTTC	CASTDRARSYEQYF
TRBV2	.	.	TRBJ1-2	TGTGCCAGCAGTGTACTACCGGAGGGCTACACCTTC	CASSVLPEGYTF
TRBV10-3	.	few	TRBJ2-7	TGTGCCACCGGATCTGGACTCAAGACGTCCTACGAGCAGTACTTC	CATGSGLKTSYEQYF
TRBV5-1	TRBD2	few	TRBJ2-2	TGCGCCAGCAGCTACACGGGACTAGAGGGCACCGGGGAGCTGTTTTTT	CASSYTGLEGTGELFF